The 28 T cell receptor beta chains below were found in one sample sequenced in a study of blood T cell repertoires in COVID-19. Clones were sequenced by immunoSEQ multiplex PCR, and TCRdb holds only the in-frame ones, with some missing. The sample includes around 190,000 clones, roughly 86% of them seen just once. Input material: PBMCs or T cells enriched from blood (not recorded which). The source is a woman aged 40-49 years in a cohort exposed to, infected with or recovered from COVID-19 (not recorded which).

CDR3 residues: CATSDYGSNYGYTF. CDR3 sequence (DNA): TGTGCCACCAGTGATTACGGGTCGAACTATGGCTACACCTTC. The rearrangement links TRBV24-1 to TRBJ1-2; no definite D call. The germline V and J ends were trimmed by 2 bases and 2 bases, with 8 bases remaining between them. Germline values: CDR1 KGHDR, CDR2 SFDVKD. There are 14 residues in the CDR3.

The chain recombines TRBV6-2 or TRBV6-3 with TRBJ2-1; TRBD2 aligns across 8 bases. Germline V gene lookup returns CDR1 MNHEY and CDR2 SVGEGT. V shed 3 bases and J 4 bases; nucleotides not matched to a gene: 2. The CDR3 totals 14 residues. The CDR3: CASSYREGYNEQFF. The CDR3 DNA follows: TGTGCCAGCAGTTATCGGGAGGGGTACAATGAGCAGTTCTTC.

The rearrangement links TRBV30 to TRBJ2-5; 11 bases are a match to TRBD2. Trimming cost V 3 bases and J 2 bases; bases outside gene matches: 8. The germline V gene has CDR1 GTSNPN and CDR2 SVGIG (reference sequence). CDR3 length: 16 amino acids. CDR3 in DNA: TGTGCCTGGAGGTCCGGGACTAGCGGAACTCAAGAGACCCAGTACTTC. It specifies CAWRSGTSGTQETQYF. Looking up the rest from reference TRBV30 and TRBJ2-5 gives the full variable domain: SQTIHQWPATLVQPVGSPLSLECTVEGTSNPNLYWYRQAAGRGLQLLFYSVGIGQISSEVPQNLSASRPQDRQFILSSKKLLLSDSGFYLCAWRSGTSGTQETQYFGPGTRLLVL.

This chain connects TRBV6-1 to TRBJ1-3; the match to TRBD1 covers 8 bases. Germline V gene data show CDR1 as MNHNS and CDR2 as SASEGT. The CDR3 spans 17 residues. Unmatched junction bases numbered 12, after V lost 4 bases and J lost 4 bases. This chain's CDR3 is CASSGPGQDLRGNTIYF. The CDR3 region has the DNA TGTGCCAGCAGTGGTCCGGGACAGGACTTACGGGGAAACACCATATATTTT.

This chain joins TRBV9 and TRBJ2-3; 7 nucleotides align to TRBD2. Germline CDR1 SGDLS, CDR2 YYNGEE. With 0 bases clipped from V and 7 bases from J, the junction kept 11 bases outside the gene matches. This CDR3 has 16 residues. The CDR3 bases are TGTGCCAGCAGCGTAGGGGTGACTAGCCGAACCAATACGCAGTATTTT. It yields the protein CASSVGVTSRTNTQYF.

This chain connects TRBV9 to TRBJ1-1; TRBD1 matches 7 bases. CDR1 and CDR2 (germline): SGDLS, YYNGEE. This CDR3 has 16 amino acids. The J segment lost 1 base and the V segment lost 0 bases, leaving 6 bases of the junction unmatched. The CDR3 protein is CASSVAATGSNTEAFF. The CDR3 DNA sequence: TGTGCCAGCAGCGTAGCCGCGACAGGGTCGAACACTGAAGCTTTCTTT.

This clone was picked up a small number of times. The V call is TRBV15, the J call TRBJ2-7, with 9 positions matching TRBD1. CDR1 and CDR2 from the germline V gene are LNHNV and YYDKDF (reference sequence). The trim removed 4 bases at V and 5 bases at J, leaving 9 bases unmatched. CDR3 length: 15 amino acids. The CDR3 coding sequence is TGTGCCACCAGCACCAAAATGACAGGGGGAGACGAGCAGTACTTC. Translating it yields CATSTKMTGGDEQYF.

The chain joins TRBV2 to TRBJ1-1, with D perhaps TRBD1 (5 bases). The CDR3 runs 14 residues. Deletions cut 3 bases from V and 5 bases from J, with 13 bases between. Germline-derived CDR1 and CDR2 are SNHLY and FYNNEI. CDR3 DNA: TGTGCCAGCAGTGACTGGGGGGGTAATACTGAAGCTTTCTTT. Its protein product is CASSDWGGNTEAFF. The full variable domain, completed using reference TRBV2 and TRBJ1-1, is EPEVTQTPSHQVTQMGQEVILRCVPISNHLYFYWYRQILGQKVEFLVSFYNNEISEKSEIFDDQFSVERPDGSNFTLKIRSTKLEDSAMYFCASSDWGGNTEAFFGQGTRLTVV.

The rearrangement uses TRBV4-1 and TRBJ1-5, with D uncertain. CDR1 and CDR2 (germline): MGHRA, YSYEKL. V lost 6 bases and J lost 3, with 15 bases in between. The CDR3 is 15 residues long. CDR3 DNA: TGCGCCAGCAGTCGCGTACCGGGATTCAATCAGCCCCAGCATTTT. Encoded protein: CASSRVPGFNQPQHF.

This clone has just one count. V and J are TRBV11-2 and TRBJ2-7; 7 bases are shared with TRBD1. The CDR3 sequence is 14 residues long. The V and J ends lost 1 base and 3 bases, in that order; junction bases with no gene match: 3. Germline V gives CDR1 SGHAT, CDR2 FQNNGV. The CDR3 DNA reads TGTGCCAGCAGCTTAGGGCAGGGGGTCTACGAGCAGTACTTC. Amino acids: CASSLGQGVYEQYF. Full variable domain (remainder filled in from reference TRBV11-2 and TRBJ2-7): EAGVAQSPRYKIIEKRQSVAFWCNPISGHATLYWYQQILGQGPKLLIQFQNNGVVDDSQLPKDRFSAERLKGVDSTLKIQPAKLEDSAVYLCASSLGQGVYEQYFGPGTRLTVT.

The chain employs TRBV7-9 and TRBJ1-1, with 9 bases identical to TRBD1. The V segment lost 5 bases and the J segment 5 bases; nucleotides outside the gene matches: 9. This CDR3 spans 15 amino acids. The germline CDR1 and CDR2 sequences are SEHNR and FQNEAQ (reference sequence). CDR3 sequence (DNA): TGTGCCAGCAGCCAAATACAGGGGGCGAGTACTGAAGCTTTCTTT. This encodes CASSQIQGASTEAFF.

This clone was seen a few times. The chain is built from TRBV5-1 and TRBJ2-7; 13 positions match TRBD2. CDR3 length equals 17 residues. The V gene end was trimmed by 0 bases and the J gene end by 2 bases; junction bases not matched to a gene: 5. Germline CDR1 reads SGHRS; CDR2 reads YFSETQ. The CDR3 DNA follows: TGCGCCAGCAGCTTGGGAATGACTAGCGGGGGGACCTACGAGCAGTACTTC. This encodes CASSLGMTSGGTYEQYF.

The gene calls are TRBV27 and TRBJ2-7; maybe TRBD2 (6 bases). This CDR3 spans 13 amino acids. Germline CDR1 is MNHEY and CDR2 is SMNVEV (reference sequence). Trimming took off 6 bases at V and 1 base at J, with 10 bases between the two ends. The CDR3 reads CASRRDRSYEQYF. The CDR3 coding sequence is TGTGCCAGCAGGCGGGACCGATCCTACGAGCAGTACTTC.

The chain employs TRBV4-3 and TRBJ1-1, with D possibly TRBD1 on 5 matching bases. Germline assignment: CDR1 LGHNA and CDR2 YSLEER. Trimming cost V 0 bases and J 0 bases, with 8 bases left between them. The length of the CDR3 is 15 residues. The CDR3 protein is CASSQDSGMNTEAFF. As DNA, the CDR3 is TGCGCCAGCAGCCAAGACTCAGGGATGAACACTGAAGCTTTCTTT.

The chain has TRBV21-1 and TRBJ2-5; the table's D gene call, TRBD1, was not cross checked with the DNA. TRBV21-1 is an annotated pseudogene. The CDR3 is 15 residues long. The CDR3 DNA follows: TGTGCCAGCAGCAAAAGGGACAGCGCCCAAGAGACCCAGTACTTC. As protein: CASSKRDSAQETQYF.

This clone was seen only a few times. The chain combines TRBV9 with TRBJ2-7, with TRBD2 identical over 9 bases. Germline-derived CDR1 and CDR2 are SGDLS and YYNGEE. The CDR3 is made up of 14 amino acids. Trimming removed 0 bases from V and 2 bases from J; junction bases left unmatched: 0. CDR3 sequence: CASSVVAGAYEQYF. In nucleotides, the CDR3 is TGTGCCAGCAGCGTAGTAGCGGGAGCCTACGAGCAGTACTTC.

This chain connects TRBV7-9 to TRBJ1-6; D is undetermined. The V end was cut by 0 bases, the J end by 4 bases, with 7 bases between. The CDR3 runs 15 residues. The germline CDR1 and CDR2 sequences are SEHNR and FQNEAQ (reference sequence). Here the CDR3 reads CASSLAREYNSPLHF. CDR3 nucleotides: TGTGCCAGCAGCTTAGCCCGGGAGTATAATTCACCCCTCCACTTT.

This chain uses TRBV19 with TRBJ2-2; 8 bases are shared with TRBD1. CDR1 is LNHDA and CDR2 is SQIVND in the germline V gene (reference sequence). The ends lost 7 bases at V and 3 bases at J; junction bases unmatched: 4. The CDR3 runs 14 residues. CDR3 coding DNA: TGTGCCAGTACGGGACAGGTGTACACCGGGGAGCTGTTTTTT. Translating it yields CASTGQVYTGELFF.

V is TRBV7-9 and J is TRBJ1-3; TRBD1 is a possible D gene (6 bases). Trimming took 3 bases from V and 7 from J, leaving 10 bases between them. The CDR3 spans 13 residues. In germline, CDR1 is SEHNR, CDR2 FQNEAQ (reference sequence). CDR3 in DNA: TGTGCCAGCAGCTTCCGGCAGGGGAACACCATATATTTT. This translates into CASSFRQGNTIYF.

This clone showed up just once. This rearrangement joins TRBV11-2 to TRBJ2-3; TRBD2 matches at 7 bases. J lost 5 bases, V lost 7 bases, and 6 bases had no gene match. There are 13 residues in the CDR3. Germline CDR1 SGHAT, CDR2 FQNNGV. The DNA for the CDR3 is TGTGCCAGCATAGGACTAGGGATAGATACGCAGTATTTT. It specifies CASIGLGIDTQYF.

CDR3 nucleotides: TGTGTCCAGCGGAGTTTTTGGGAGACCCAGTACTTC. It encodes CVQRSFWETQYF. The chain is built from TRBV28 and TRBJ2-5, with a tentative D call TRBD2 (5 bases). Germline V CDR1 and CDR2: MDHEN, SYDVKM. This CDR3 has 12 residues.

The genes are TRBV5-1 and TRBJ2-7; 12 bases fit TRBD2. Looked up from germline, CDR1 is SGHRS and CDR2 is YFSETQ. The CDR3 runs 16 residues. With V trimmed by 4 bases and J by 3 bases, 8 bases remained unmatched. The CDR3 loop reads CASSLRTSGENYEQYF. The CDR3, as DNA: TGCGCCAGCAGCCTTAGGACTAGCGGGGAAAACTACGAGCAGTACTTC.

The gene calls are TRBV30 and TRBJ2-1; D gene unclear. Trimming pared 3 bases from V and 3 bases from J, leaving 9 bases between. This CDR3 has 13 residues. Germline lookup yields CDR1 GTSNPN and CDR2 SVGIG (reference sequence). The CDR3 sequence is CAWSDTYYNEQFF. CDR3 bases: TGTGCCTGGAGCGACACCTACTACAATGAGCAGTTCTTC.

The chain combines TRBV5-6 with TRBJ1-1; weak D call: TRBD1 (6 bases). The germline gives CDR1 SGHDT, CDR2 YYEEEE. V was pared by 4 bases and J by 3 bases, with 19 bases between. The CDR3 spans 16 residues. The CDR3 is CASSGQAGAVDTEAFF. The DNA for the CDR3 is TGTGCCAGCAGCGGGCAAGCAGGGGCTGTGGACACTGAAGCTTTCTTT.

This clone was found once. The rearrangement links TRBV7-2 to TRBJ2-7; 10 bases map to TRBD2. The trim removed 1 base at V and 4 bases at J, leaving 4 bases unmatched. Germline CDR1 and CDR2: SGHTA and FQGNSA. CDR3 size: 15 residues. CDR3 DNA: TGTGCCAGCAGCTTAGGTTCTAGCGGGGGTTACGAGCAGTACTTC. Its protein is CASSLGSSGGYEQYF.

A few counts support this clone. The same CDR3 can be traced to other DNA sequences in this sample. V and J are TRBV10-2 and TRBJ2-1, with 7 bases identical to TRBD1. Germline trimming cut 6 bases from V and 4 bases from J; bases unmatched to any gene: 9. Germline assignment: CDR1 WSHSY and CDR2 SAAADI. The CDR3 length is 15 residues. The CDR3 region is CASRPPGQSYNEQFF. CDR3 nucleotides: TGCGCCAGCAGGCCACCGGGACAGAGTTACAATGAGCAGTTCTTC.

The rearrangement joins TRBV5-1 to TRBJ2-7, with D possibly TRBD1 on 6 matching bases. V was cut by 4 bases and J by 4 bases, with 12 bases left in between. This CDR3 has 13 residues. Germline assignment: CDR1 SGHRS and CDR2 YFSETQ. The CDR3: CASSAQGPYEQYF. The CDR3 DNA is TGCGCCAGCAGCGCTCAGGGGCCATACGAGCAGTACTTC.

This clone appeared a single time. This sequence joins TRBV11-2 and TRBJ2-1; 7 nucleotides agree with TRBD2. The CDR3 is 14 residues long. Germline CDR1 SGHAT, CDR2 FQNNGV. V shed 7 bases and J 5 bases; nucleotides not matched to a gene: 8. The CDR3: CASNPGLPNNEQFF. CDR3 in DNA: TGTGCCAGCAACCCGGGACTACCCAACAATGAGCAGTTCTTC. The full variable domain, rest sourced from reference TRBV11-2 and TRBJ2-1, is EAGVAQSPRYKIIEKRQSVAFWCNPISGHATLYWYQQILGQGPKLLIQFQNNGVVDDSQLPKDRFSAERLKGVDSTLKIQPAKLEDSAVYLCASNPGLPNNEQFFGPGTRLTVL.